This passage covers 20 T cell receptor beta chains from one sample sequenced in a study of T cell repertoires in cytomegalovirus infection. TCRdb reprocessed the reads with MiXCR, giving one entry per CDR3 protein. In the table there are fewer than 550,000 distinct CDR3 sequences, about 11% of which are singletons. Input material: PBMCs. The source of these receptors is a human donor in good health (CMV status not recorded). Some clones in this sample may be carry-over from other donors' samples.

This clonotype was detected a few times. This chain links TRBV29-1 with TRBJ2-5; 10 bases agree with TRBD2. The CDR3 covers 15 residues. After removal of 4 bases from V and 1 base from J, the junction contained 6 bases not matched to a gene. CDR1 is SQVTM, CDR2 ANQGSEA, per germline. This chain's CDR3 is CSVGAGTSAQETQYF. The CDR3 nucleotides read TGCAGCGTTGGGGCTGGGACTAGCGCCCAAGAGACCCAGTACTTC.

This clonotype was recorded many times. The chain carries TRBV5-1 and TRBJ1-2; TRBD1 agrees at 8 bases. This CDR3 has 16 amino acids. V was clipped by 0 bases and J by 7 bases; unmatched bases: 11. In germline, CDR1 is SGHRS, CDR2 YFSETQ. In DNA form, the CDR3 reads TGCGCCAGCAGCTTGGCCGACAGGGGTTTAGGCGGTGGCTACACCTTC. Protein: CASSLADRGLGGGYTF.

The table lists this clonotype with many counts. The chain has TRBV11-2 and TRBJ2-5; 12 bases line up with TRBD2. Germline V gene lookup returns CDR1 SGHAT and CDR2 FQNNGV. The CDR3 totals 16 residues. The J segment lost 0 bases and the V segment lost 5 bases, leaving 4 bases of the junction unmatched. Here the CDR3 DNA reads TGTGCCAGCAGCCGAACTAGCGGGGGGTACCAAGAGACCCAGTACTTC. This gives the protein CASSRTSGGYQETQYF.

In this sample, this clonotype turned up many times. The chain combines TRBV7-2 with TRBJ2-2; D perhaps matches TRBD2 (6 bases). The germline V and J ends were trimmed by 1 base and 2 bases, with 8 bases remaining between them. Germline V gene data show CDR1 as SGHTA and CDR2 as FQGNSA. The CDR3 runs to 15 residues. In DNA, the CDR3 is TGTGCCAGCAGCTTAGGGACTATCAACACCGGGGAGCTGTTTTTT. Translation gives CASSLGTINTGELFF.

This clonotype was detected only a few times. The chain couples TRBV5-5 to TRBJ2-7; no clear D. This CDR3 has 17 amino acids. From germline, CDR1 is SGHKS and CDR2 YYEKEE (reference sequence). Trimming cost V 4 bases and J 0 bases, with 20 bases left between them. Here the CDR3 reads CASSLRPSLGLSYEQYF. CDR3 DNA: TGTGCCAGCAGCCTCAGACCTTCATTAGGGCTCTCCTACGAGCAGTACTTC.

Many counts were recorded for this clonotype. This chain joins TRBV20-1 and TRBJ2-5; TRBD2 matches 10 bases. Germline V lookup: CDR1 DFQATT, CDR2 SNEGSKA (reference sequence). V gave up 5 bases and J gave up 3 bases; unmatched junction bases: 9. This CDR3 has 15 residues. The CDR3 loop is CSAHPLAGVKETQYF. CDR3 nucleotide sequence: TGCAGTGCTCACCCCCTAGCGGGAGTGAAAGAGACCCAGTACTTC.

At least ten counts were recorded for this clonotype. The chain carries TRBV7-3 and TRBJ2-1, with 10 bases that match TRBD1. Germline CDR1 reads SGHTA; CDR2 reads FQGTGA. The CDR3 totals 16 residues. Trimming at V came to 2 bases and at J to 8 bases, leaving 9 bases not matched to a gene. CDR3 sequence: CASSLGTGQGNYEQFF. Written as DNA, the CDR3 is TGTGCCAGCAGCTTAGGGACGGGACAGGGGAATTATGAGCAGTTCTTC.

The chain carries TRBV6-6 and TRBJ1-5, with D uncertain. Per the germline V gene, CDR1 is MNHNY and CDR2 is SVGAGI (reference sequence). The V gene lost 4 bases and the J gene lost 4 bases, with 11 bases spanning the gap. The CDR3 runs 14 residues. This CDR3 is CASSSGIGNQPQHF. The DNA for the CDR3 is TGTGCCAGCAGTTCCGGGATAGGGAATCAGCCCCAGCATTTT.

This clonotype appeared many times. CDR3 in amino acids: CASSETSGGPYNEQFF. CDR3 sequence (DNA): TGTGCCAGTAGTGAGACTAGCGGGGGGCCTTACAATGAGCAGTTCTTC. The chain has TRBV19 and TRBJ2-1, with 13 bases identical to TRBD2. There are 16 residues in the CDR3. CDR1 and CDR2 (germline): LNHDA, SQIVND (reference sequence). Trimming at V came to 5 bases and at J to 4 bases, leaving 5 bases not matched to a gene.

This clonotype was observed many times. V usage is TRBV7-9 and J usage is TRBJ1-2; D unclear. This CDR3 comprises 12 residues. Germline CDR1 reads SEHNR; CDR2 reads FQNEAQ (reference sequence). The germline V and J ends were trimmed by 11 bases and 8 bases, with 18 bases remaining between them. CDR3 protein: CALGSPLEGYTF. CDR3 coding DNA: TGTGCCCTCGGGTCACCCTTGGAGGGCTACACCTTC. The whole variable domain, filled in from reference TRBV7-9 and TRBJ1-2, reads DTGVSQNPRHKITKRGQNVTFRCDPISEHNRLYWYRQTLGQGPEFLTYFQNEAQLEKSRLLSDRFSAERPKGSFSTLEIQRTEQGDSAMYLCALGSPLEGYTFGSGTRLTVV.

This clonotype was seen more than once but under ten times. The chain combines TRBV5-8 with TRBJ2-6; D call uncertain. This CDR3 is built from 16 residues. Germline CDR1 reads SGHTS; CDR2 reads YDEGEE. V lost 0 bases to trimming and J lost 0 bases, with 7 bases between them. CDR3 region: CASSLVTVSGANVLTF. In DNA, the CDR3 is TGTGCCAGCAGCTTGGTGACGGTCTCTGGGGCCAACGTCCTGACTTTC.

This clonotype was seen many times. J is TRBJ1-5 and V is TRBV3-1; D is uncertain. The CDR3 covers 16 residues. Germline V gives CDR1 LGHDT, CDR2 YNNKEL (reference sequence). Trimming took 0 bases from V and 0 from J, leaving 9 bases between them. CDR3: CASSQEMADSNQPQHF. As DNA, the CDR3 is TGTGCCAGCAGCCAAGAAATGGCAGATAGCAATCAGCCCCAGCATTTT.

The chain combines TRBV7-9 with TRBJ1-2; D gene unclear. The CDR3 runs 11 residues. Trimming shortened V by 3 bases and J by 6 bases, and 5 bases separated the two germline ends. Germline CDR1 SEHNR, CDR2 FQNEAQ (reference sequence). DNA of the CDR3: TGTGCCAGCAGCTTTGCAGATGGCTACACCTTC. Its translation: CASSFADGYTF.

This clonotype was seen repeatedly, ten times or more. This chain uses TRBV19 with TRBJ2-3; 12 bases line up with TRBD2. V lost 1 base, J lost 1 base, and 3 bases stayed unmatched. Germline CDR1 is LNHDA and CDR2 is SQIVND (reference sequence). The CDR3 loop spans 17 amino acids. The CDR3 region has the DNA TGTGCCAGTAGTATAGGACTAGCGGGGGTGGGCACAGATACGCAGTATTTT. Translating it yields CASSIGLAGVGTDTQYF.

There are many counts of this clonotype. The chain combines TRBV12-3 or TRBV12-4 with TRBJ2-4; 10 bases agree with TRBD2. V lost 4 bases, J lost 3 bases, and 3 bases stayed unmatched. The CDR3 loop spans 15 amino acids. CDR3 nucleotides: TGTGCCAGCAGTTCGCTAGCGGGAGACAAAAACATTCAGTACTTC. Translated, it gives CASSSLAGDKNIQYF.

The genes are TRBV28 and TRBJ1-2, with 9 bases identical to TRBD1. CDR3 length: 13 amino acids. Germline V gene data show CDR1 as MDHEN and CDR2 as SYDVKM. The J segment lost 12 bases and the V segment lost 3 bases, leaving 8 bases of the junction unmatched. CDR3 sequence (DNA): TGTGCCAGCAGTTTCTCCGGGACAGGGCTTCACACCTTC. It encodes CASSFSGTGLHTF.

This clonotype appeared a few times. CDR3 sequence reads: CASSPEGGPQETQYF. CDR3 in DNA: TGTGCCAGCAGCCCGGAGGGGGGGCCCCAAGAGACCCAGTACTTC. The chain recombines TRBV5-4 with TRBJ2-5; TRBD2 is a possible D gene (7 bases). Trimming left V 4 bases short and J 1 base short, with 14 bases between. CDR1 SGHNT and CDR2 YYREEE come from the germline V gene (reference sequence). The CDR3 extends over 15 amino acids.

A few counts support this clonotype. V and J are TRBV20-1 and TRBJ2-5; 8 bases fit TRBD1. With 2 bases clipped from V and 5 bases from J, the junction kept 4 bases outside the gene matches. The CDR3 totals 13 residues. Germline V CDR1 and CDR2: DFQATT, SNEGSKA (reference sequence). The CDR3 here is CSARSQGVETQYF. The DNA of the CDR3 is TGCAGTGCTAGATCACAGGGGGTGGAGACCCAGTACTTC.

This clonotype was seen ten or more times. J is TRBJ2-2 and V is TRBV7-6, with 7 bases fitting TRBD2. Per the germline V gene, CDR1 is SGHVS and CDR2 is FNYEAQ. The CDR3 sequence is 16 residues long. The ends lost 2 bases at V and 3 bases at J; junction bases unmatched: 6. CDR3 bases: TGTGCCAGCAGCTTACTGGGCGCGGGGGACACCGGGGAGCTGTTTTTT. It is translated as CASSLLGAGDTGELFF.

This clonotype was detected ten times or more. A read error may account for a junction end that differs from germline. V and J are TRBV11-2 and TRBJ1-3, with D unclear. The CDR3 sequence is 12 residues long. Looked up from germline, CDR1 is SGHAT and CDR2 is FQNNGV. CDR3 in DNA: TGTGCCAGCAGCTTAGGAGCGGGGAACCCATTTTTT. It specifies CASSLGAGNPFF. Variable domain in full (rest from reference TRBV11-2 and TRBJ1-3): EAGVAQSPRYKIIEKRQSVAFWCNPISGHATLYWYQQILGQGPKLLIQFQNNGVVDDSQLPKDRFSAERLKGVDSTLKIQPAKLEDSAVYLCASSLGAGNPFFGEGSWLTVV.